Presented here are 26 T cell receptor beta chains from one specimen sequenced in a study of HIV-infected children after antiretroviral therapy interruption. As to treatment: PENTA 11 planned treatment interruption arm or continuous ART arm. RNA-based 3' RACE libraries used unique molecular identifiers. TCRdb itself ran the 3' RACE reads through MiXCR, one entry per CDR3 protein. Of more than 85,000 distinct CDR3 sequences listed, 6% to 8.5% are singletons. Sequenced here: CD45RA+ CD4+ T cells from PBMCs, pooled from several time points, sampled from a donor given antiretroviral therapy, either interrupted or continuous. The subset: naive CD4+ CD45RA+ CD45RO- T cells. Every receptor here comes from a pool of human donors with HIV.

This chain uses TRBV7-4 with TRBJ2-5, with 9 bases matching TRBD2. CDR3 size: 15 residues. The germline V gene encodes CDR1 SGHVT and CDR2 SQSDAQ. V gave up 5 bases and J gave up 2 bases; unmatched junction bases: 6. The chain's CDR3 is CASSGLAGPQETQYF. The CDR3 nucleotides are TGTGCCAGCAGCGGGCTAGCGGGGCCACAAGAGACCCAGTACTTC.

This clonotype was seen many times. V and J are TRBV15 and TRBJ2-1, with 9 bases aligning to TRBD2. The CDR3 runs to 15 residues. Germline V CDR1 and CDR2: LNHNV, YYDKDF (reference sequence). The ends lost 1 base at V and 7 bases at J; junction bases unmatched: 5. This CDR3 is CATSRAGLAENEQFF. CDR3 DNA sequence: TGTGCCACCAGCAGAGCGGGACTAGCCGAGAATGAGCAGTTCTTC.

This clonotype appeared many times. The genes are TRBV20-1 and TRBJ2-7; possibly TRBD2 for D (6 bases). V dropped 0 bases and J dropped 6 bases, with 21 bases sitting between them. Germline V gene lookup returns CDR1 DFQATT and CDR2 SNEGSKA (reference sequence). The CDR3 spans 16 residues. CDR3 residues: CSARDRSGGPRVEQYF. DNA of the CDR3: TGCAGTGCTAGAGATCGATCCGGGGGTCCGCGGGTCGAGCAGTACTTC.

This clonotype was detected ten times or more. The V and J genes are TRBV18 and TRBJ2-7, with 7 bases identical to TRBD1. The CDR3 is 16 amino acids. CDR1 is KGHSH and CDR2 is LQKENI in the germline V gene. Trimming took 2 bases from V and 2 from J; bases not matched to a gene: 9. Here the CDR3 reads CASSPIGTAAPYEQYF. The CDR3 bases are TGTGCCAGCTCACCAATCGGGACAGCCGCGCCCTACGAGCAGTACTTC.

This clonotype has a count of ten or more. The chain has TRBV11-2 and TRBJ2-5; 9 bases match TRBD1. This CDR3 spans 13 amino acids. Germline-derived CDR1 and CDR2 are SGHAT and FQNNGV. Losses at the gene ends were 5 bases for V and 4 bases for J; bases not matched to a gene: 2. The CDR3 spells CASSPDRGETQYF. CDR3 nucleotide sequence: TGTGCCAGCAGCCCGGACAGGGGAGAGACCCAGTACTTC.

This clonotype has ten or more counts. The chain is built from TRBV12-3 or TRBV12-4 and TRBJ1-1; TRBD1 matches 7 bases. The CDR3 spans 15 residues. J lost 1 base, V lost 5 bases, and 7 bases had no gene match. CDR3 bases: TGTGCCAGCAGTCGCACAAGGACAGGGAACACTGAAGCTTTCTTT. Protein sequence: CASSRTRTGNTEAFF.

This clonotype was observed many times. The chain has TRBV5-1 and TRBJ1-2, with 8 bases lining up with TRBD1. Trimming took 4 bases from V and 5 from J; bases not matched to a gene: 7. Looked up from germline, CDR1 is SGHRS and CDR2 is YFSETQ. This CDR3 is built from 14 residues. The DNA for the CDR3 is TGCGCCAGCAGCACGTCGACAGGGGCATATGGCTACACCTTC. The encoded protein is CASSTSTGAYGYTF. The whole variable domain, remainder taken from reference TRBV5-1 and TRBJ1-2, is KAGVTQTPRYLIKTRGQQVTLSCSPISGHRSVSWYQQTPGQGLQFLFEYFSETQRNKGNFPGRFSGRQFSNSRSEMNVSTLELGDSALYLCASSTSTGAYGYTFGSGTRLTVV.

This clonotype was found many times. The chain has TRBV25-1 and TRBJ1-2, with D perhaps TRBD1 (5 bases). Germline CDR1 and CDR2: MGHDK and SYGVNS. The CDR3 has 13 residues. The germline V and J ends were trimmed by 3 bases and 6 bases, with 11 bases remaining between them. CDR3 protein: CASSDEAGHGYTF. The DNA of the CDR3 is TGTGCCAGCAGTGATGAGGCAGGGCATGGCTACACCTTC.

This clonotype has at least ten counts. The V call is TRBV19, the J call TRBJ2-1; D gene unclear. This CDR3 has 14 residues. Germline V gene sequence: CDR1 LNHDA, CDR2 SQIVND (reference sequence). The ends were cut back, 2 bases at V and 0 bases at J, with 5 bases in the middle. CDR3 DNA sequence: TGTGCCAGTAGTATACGGCGCTCCTACAATGAGCAGTTCTTC. This sequence encodes CASSIRRSYNEQFF.

This clonotype has ten or more counts. The CDR3 DNA reads TGTGCCAGCAGTTTTATTTTCGGAGATTACACAGATACGCAGTATTTT. Its translation is CASSFIFGDYTDTQYF. The chain combines TRBV12-3 or TRBV12-4 with TRBJ2-3; D unclear. The CDR3 covers 16 residues. Between the trimmed V and J ends, which lost 3 bases and 2 bases, there was a span of 15 bases.

This clonotype was seen ten or more times. This chain uses TRBV6-2 or TRBV6-3 with TRBJ2-7, with 9 bases identical to TRBD1. CDR1 is MNHEY, CDR2 SVGEGT, per germline. The J segment lost 1 base and the V segment lost 6 bases, leaving 7 bases of the junction unmatched. The CDR3 totals 15 residues. This CDR3 is CASSRTGAGSYEQYF. The CDR3 region has the DNA TGTGCCAGCAGCAGGACAGGGGCTGGGTCCTACGAGCAGTACTTC.

This clonotype was observed at least ten times. The rearrangement uses TRBV11-2 and TRBJ2-7, with a tentative D call TRBD2 (6 bases). Germline lookup yields CDR1 SGHAT and CDR2 FQNNGV. V was clipped by 5 bases and J by 2 bases, with 13 bases between them. The CDR3 loop spans 14 amino acids. The CDR3 reads CASSRPREPYEQYF. The CDR3 bases are TGTGCCAGCAGCCGCCCCCGGGAGCCCTACGAGCAGTACTTC.

This clonotype occurred many times. V is TRBV5-1 and J is TRBJ2-2, with 8 bases that match TRBD1. The V gene's germline CDR1 is SGHRS and CDR2 YFSETQ. The CDR3 covers 14 residues. The V gene end was trimmed by 3 bases and the J gene end by 4 bases; junction bases not matched to a gene: 2. The CDR3 is CASSSGQGTGELFF. The DNA of the CDR3 is TGCGCCAGCAGCTCCGGACAGGGCACCGGGGAGCTGTTTTTT.

This rearrangement joins TRBV6-2 or TRBV6-3 to TRBJ2-2; TRBD2 agrees at 10 bases. There are 17 residues in the CDR3. CDR1 is MNHEY, CDR2 SVGEGT, per germline. The V gene end was trimmed by 0 bases and the J gene end by 3 bases; junction bases not matched to a gene: 4. CDR3 residues: CASSYSGLARHTGELFF. The CDR3 DNA is TGTGCCAGCAGTTACTCGGGACTAGCGAGGCACACCGGGGAGCTGTTTTTT.

In this sample, this clonotype turned up many times. The chain links TRBV14 to TRBJ1-5; D gene uncertain. CDR3 length equals 15 residues. Germline V lookup: CDR1 SGHDN, CDR2 FVKESK. V was clipped by 10 bases and J by 0 bases, with 16 bases between them. The CDR3 spells CANPSSPYSNQPQHF. The CDR3 coding sequence is TGTGCCAACCCTTCAAGTCCGTATAGCAATCAGCCCCAGCATTTT.

The CDR3 DNA is TGTGCCAGCAGCCAAGAGAAACGGGATGGCTACACCTTC. It codes for CASSQEKRDGYTF. The rearrangement joins TRBV3-1 to TRBJ1-2; D gene unclear. The CDR3 consists of 13 residues. Germline-derived CDR1 and CDR2 are LGHDT and YNNKEL (reference sequence). V was shortened by 0 bases and J by 6 bases, with 8 bases between the two germline ends.

Ten or more counts support this clonotype. The V call is TRBV5-8, the J call TRBJ1-1; D uncertain. This CDR3 is built from 13 residues. Trimming removed 2 bases at V and 5 bases at J, with 10 bases between. CDR1 and CDR2 (germline): SGHTS, YDEGEE. CDR3 coding DNA: TGTGCCAGCAGCTTTCGCGATACGACTGAAGCTTTCTTT. It specifies CASSFRDTTEAFF.

This clonotype was detected many times. The chain uses TRBV12-3 or TRBV12-4 and TRBJ1-2, with D maybe TRBD1 (5 bases). The V and J ends lost 6 bases and 2 bases respectively, with 16 bases between them. The length of the CDR3 is 15 residues. The CDR3 DNA follows: TGTGCCAGCAGACCGACCGGGACGGCGAACTATGGCTACACCTTC. Residues: CASRPTGTANYGYTF.

This clonotype was found many times. This rearrangement joins TRBV7-8 to TRBJ1-4, with 9 bases lining up with TRBD1. The CDR3 is 14 amino acids. Trimming took 3 bases from V and 8 from J; bases not matched to a gene: 4. Germline V gives CDR1 SGHVS, CDR2 FQNEAQ. CDR3 protein: CASSLGQGGEKLFF. DNA of the CDR3: TGTGCCAGCAGCTTGGGACAGGGAGGCGAAAAACTGTTTTTT.

This clonotype showed up many times. The rearrangement links TRBV28 to TRBJ1-4; D gene uncertain. Trimming removed 6 bases from V and 8 bases from J, with 13 bases in between. The CDR3 has 13 amino acids. Germline CDR1 is MDHEN and CDR2 is SYDVKM. The CDR3 region is CASSPGPHEKLFF. The CDR3 DNA is TGTGCCAGCAGCCCCGGGCCACACGAAAAACTGTTTTTT.

The table lists this clonotype with a few counts. The chain couples TRBV5-1 to TRBJ2-7; possible D gene TRBD2, 5 bases. The CDR3 totals 15 residues. Germline V CDR1 and CDR2: SGHRS, YFSETQ. With 0 bases removed from V and 0 bases from J, the gap between germline ends came to 10 bases. The CDR3 nucleotides are TGCGCCAGCAGCTTGGGAGGGAGAGACTCCTACGAGCAGTACTTC. It is translated as CASSLGGRDSYEQYF.

This clonotype was observed a few times. The chain recombines TRBV7-9 with TRBJ2-1, with a possible D match to TRBD2 (6 bases). V lost 5 bases and J lost 7, with 12 bases in between. CDR3 length: 13 amino acids. The germline V gene encodes CDR1 SEHNR and CDR2 FQNEAQ (reference sequence). CDR3 nucleotides: TGTGCCAGCAGCACTAGCCCCTTTAATGAGCAGTTCTTC. Its translation: CASSTSPFNEQFF.

The chain is built from TRBV6-1 and TRBJ2-7; TRBD1 matches at 9 bases. Germline-derived CDR1 and CDR2 are MNHNS and SASEGT. V shed 6 bases and J 1 base; nucleotides not matched to a gene: 10. The CDR3 contains 16 residues. This CDR3 is CASRGTGQGISYEQYF. In DNA, the CDR3 is TGTGCCAGCAGAGGTACCGGACAGGGGATATCCTACGAGCAGTACTTC.

This clonotype was recorded at least ten times. The J gene is TRBJ2-7, the V gene TRBV20-1, with 10 nucleotides matching TRBD2. Losses at the gene ends were 2 bases for V and 3 bases for J; bases not matched to a gene: 4. The CDR3 is made up of 14 amino acids. CDR1 DFQATT and CDR2 SNEGSKA come from the germline V gene (reference sequence). The CDR3 DNA reads TGCAGTGCTAGATATAGCGGGGGGTTCTACGAGCAGTACTTC. The encoded protein is CSARYSGGFYEQYF.

There are many counts of this clonotype. The chain couples TRBV2 to TRBJ2-1; D may correspond to TRBD1 or TRBD2 (5 bases each). The CDR3 has 15 residues. The germline V and J ends were trimmed by 3 bases and 5 bases, with 14 bases remaining between them. CDR1 is SNHLY, CDR2 FYNNEI, per germline. Written as DNA, the CDR3 is TGTGCCAGCAGTGATACTAGACTCAGGGACAATGAGCAGTTCTTC. Translated, it gives CASSDTRLRDNEQFF.

The CDR3 here is CASSAPDVLAGGVADTQYF. In DNA form, the CDR3 reads TGTGCCAGCAGCGCCCCGGATGTACTAGCGGGGGGGGTGGCAGATACGCAGTATTTT. The chain couples TRBV21-1 to TRBJ2-3; TRBD2 reflects the table's D call only, with no check against the DNA. TRBV21-1 is annotated as a pseudogene. The CDR3 loop spans 19 amino acids.